This T cell receptor beta chain is from a study of blood T cells in healthy people across ages. This CDR3 region has 12 residues. Germline V gene sequence: CDR1 SQVTM, CDR2 ANQGSEA. V lost 8 bases and J lost 3, with 13 bases in between. Primers used in a second PCR of roughly 6 to 11 cycles were a sample-barcoded 5' primer and a J-beta primer mix. TCRdb reprocessed the 5' RACE reads via MiXCR and lists one record per CDR3 protein. The sample has 750,000 to 950,000 distinct CDR3 sequences, 25% to 35% seen once. As concerns this clonotype: What it recognizes is unknown.

Drawn from each donor were 8.5 to 10 milliliters of peripheral blood. Study-level points and caveats: TCR beta diversity was tightly associated with the proportion of naive T cells.

These data also formed part of another study, on T cells of mothers and their children. That study reports: Researchers found no T cell clones that were persistent and microchimeric.

The sample was blood. This sequence originates from a middle-aged woman in good health. The gene calls are TRBV29-1 and TRBJ2-5; D possibly corresponds to TRBD2 (5 bases). This chain's CDR3 is CSTFMGEETQYF. CDR3 nucleotides: TGCAGCACCTTCATGGGAGAAGAGACCCAGTACTTC.